These T cell receptor beta chains were read from a single sample in a study of blood T cells in healthy people across ages. TCRdb processed the 5' RACE reads anew with MiXCR; each CDR3 protein has one entry. The table has 760,000 or so distinct CDR3 sequences, around 25% seen once. This sample was shared with a second study, whose subject was T cells of mothers and their children.

The sequenced sample consisted of blood. These receptors originate from a boy aged 5-17 years in good health. Both conserved end residues are part of each CDR3. The D gene is left open where the match is weak. A clone size is listed for some rows: how often the clone was seen (once, few, many), or a class if it is expanded.

d_gene	abundance	j_gene	v_gene	CDR3nt	CDR3aa
-	few	TRBJ2-2	TRBV4-1	TGCGCCAGCAGCCAAGAAGTCGGGGGCACCGGGGAGCTGTTTTTT	CASSQEVGGTGELFF
-	-	TRBJ2-3	TRBV3-1	TGTGCCAGCAGCCAAGTAGCTCAGTACGATACGCAGTATTTT	CASSQVAQYDTQYF
-	-	TRBJ1-2	TRBV3-1	TGTGCCAGCAGCCAAGGGGAAGGGCACTATGGCTACACCTTC	CASSQGEGHYGYTF
TRBD1	-	TRBJ1-3	TRBV2	TGTGCCAGCGAGGAAGGGGACAGCCGAAACACCATATATTTT	CASEEGDSRNTIYF
TRBD2	few	TRBJ2-5	TRBV20-1	TGCAGTGCTAGAAGTGGGGGGGGCCAAGAGACCCAGTACTTC	CSARSGGGQETQYF
TRBD2	few	TRBJ2-5	TRBV20-1	TGCAGTGCTAGACTTAGCGGGGGAGCACAAGAGACCCAGTACTTC	CSARLSGGAQETQYF
TRBD2	few	TRBJ2-1	TRBV7-3	TGTGCCAGCAGCTTATGGGCGGGGGGAGACAATGAGCAGTTCTTC	CASSLWAGGDNEQFF
-	-	TRBJ2-4	TRBV20-1	TGCAGTGCTAGGGGGGGCTCGGACATTCAGTACTTC	CSARGGSDIQYF
-	-	TRBJ2-5	TRBV18	TGTGCCAGCTCACCACCAATCGTGTCTGAGACCCAGTACTTC	CASSPPIVSETQYF
TRBD2	few	TRBJ2-1	TRBV27	TGTGCCAGCGGATTGGGACTAGTCTATTACAATGAGCAGTTCTTC	CASGLGLVYYNEQFF
-	-	TRBJ2-4	TRBV12-3/TRBV12-4	TGTGCCAGCAGCCTCGGGACCGAAGTTAGCCAATACATTCAGTACTTC	CASSLGTEVSQYIQYF
-	-	TRBJ2-3	TRBV15	TGTGCCACCAGCAACCCATCACGGGACGGGACGCAGTATTTT	CATSNPSRDGTQYF
-	-	TRBJ2-7	TRBV24-1	TGTGCCACCAGGGGTGTTCTAAGCAAGGAGGTATACGAGCAGTACTTC	CATRGVLSKEVYEQYF
-	once	TRBJ2-3	TRBV12-3/TRBV12-4	TGCCCGGGAGATACGCAGTATTTT	CPGDTQYF
-	few	TRBJ2-3	TRBV6-1	TGTGCCAGCAGTACACTAGGCGGTAGCACAGATACGCAGTATTTT	CASSTLGGSTDTQYF
TRBD2	-	TRBJ2-3	TRBV14	TGTGCCAGCAGCCACACCCATATGGCGGGAGGTTTCACAGATACGCAGTATTTT	CASSHTHMAGGFTDTQYF
TRBD1	-	TRBJ1-2	TRBV14	TGTGCCAGCAGCCCCCAGGGGGAACTTCTTGGCTACACCTTC	CASSPQGELLGYTF